A selection of T cell receptor beta chains follows, all from one sample in a study of T cells in Graves' hyperthyroidism and ophthalmopathy. TCRdb re-called the multiplex PCR reads with MiXCR, one entry per CDR3 protein. Of about half a million distinct CDR3 sequences detected, about 20% appear once; the ten largest clones hold 40% to 50%. Sequenced material: blood. The receptors come from a man between 35 and 55 years old with Graves' ophthalmopathy. CDR3s include the opening cysteine and the closing phenylalanine or tryptophan. D genes are given only for firm matches. Some rows have no size entry. The others give once, few or many, or a class for an expanded clone.

cdr3_nt,cdr3_aa,d_call,v_call,clone_size,j_call,cdr3_length
TGTGCCATCAGTGAGTCGATGGGCAAGAGCTCCTACGAGCAGTACTTC,CAISESMGKSSYEQYF,.,TRBV10-3,.,TRBJ2-7,16
TGTGCCAGCAGCCCTCCCCCCGGTCCGGGGACACGCTCTGAAAAACTGTTTTTT,CASSPPPGPGTRSEKLFF,.,TRBV28,.,TRBJ1-4,18
TGTGCCAGCAGCGCCGGGACAGGAACCTTTGCAACTAATGAAAAACTGTTTTTT,CASSAGTGTFATNEKLFF,TRBD1,TRBV28,.,TRBJ1-4,18
TGTGCCAGCAGCCTCCGATCGGCGGCGGAGAACACCGGGGAGCTGTTTTTT,CASSLRSAAENTGELFF,.,TRBV3-1,many,TRBJ2-2,17
TGTGCCTGGACCACGTGGATAGGTTCCACAGATACGCAGTATTTT,CAWTTWIGSTDTQYF,.,TRBV30,.,TRBJ2-3,15
TGTGCCAGCAGTTTCACCCCCAATCAGCCCCAGCATTTT,CASSFTPNQPQHF,.,TRBV27,.,TRBJ1-5,13
TGTGCCAGCAGCCAAGACCGGGCCACCCTCCACTTT,CASSQDRATLHF,.,TRBV3-1,few,TRBJ1-6,12
TGCAGCGTTGGCGCAGGCATGAACACTGAAGCTTTCTTT,CSVGAGMNTEAFF,.,TRBV29-1,.,TRBJ1-1,13
TGTGCCAGCAGCCAAGATCGTGACGGACCCTTCGAGCAGTACTTC,CASSQDRDGPFEQYF,.,TRBV4-2,few,TRBJ2-7,15
TGTGCCAGCAGTGGACAGCAGTATGGCTACACCTTC,CASSGQQYGYTF,.,TRBV6-2/TRBV6-3,many,TRBJ1-2,12
TGTGCCAGCAGACCGGTCAGCTCCTACAATGAGCAGTTCTTC,CASRPVSSYNEQFF,.,TRBV27,few,TRBJ2-1,14
TGTGCCAGCAGTGAAGAAGAGACAGGGTCCTACGAGCAGTACTTC,CASSEEETGSYEQYF,TRBD1,TRBV6-1,.,TRBJ2-7,15
TGTGCCAGCAGTTACTCCGCCGGAGGGGCGCCTGAAGCTTTCTTT,CASSYSAGGAPEAFF,.,TRBV6-5,few,TRBJ1-1,15
TGTGCCAGCAGTTTGGCAGGGGCGCCGCCCTATGGCTACACCTTC,CASSLAGAPPYGYTF,.,TRBV12-3/TRBV12-4,many,TRBJ1-2,15
TGTGCCAGCAGTCAGGGGAACAGGGGGGGATACAATGAGCAGTTCTTC,CASSQGNRGGYNEQFF,.,TRBV2,many,TRBJ2-1,16
TGCGCCAGCAGCAACGGACCAAGGGCTGGGGATGAGCAGTTCTTC,CASSNGPRAGDEQFF,.,TRBV5-1,.,TRBJ2-1,15
TGTGCCAGCAGCCGTGAGACAGGGGGCAACAATGAGCAGTTCTTC,CASSRETGGNNEQFF,TRBD1,TRBV7-9,many,TRBJ2-1,15
TGCAGCGTTTCAGCGGGGGGGCTCATTGAGCAGTTCTTC,CSVSAGGLIEQFF,TRBD2,TRBV29-1,.,TRBJ2-1,13
TGCAGTGCTAATACGGGGGGGCCTAGCCACAATGAGCAGTTCTTC,CSANTGGPSHNEQFF,TRBD2,TRBV20-1,.,TRBJ2-1,15
TGTGCCAGCCGACCCCCAGGAGGGAGCAATCAGCCCCAGCATTTT,CASRPPGGSNQPQHF,.,TRBV27,many,TRBJ1-5,15
TGTGCCACTCGGACAGGGGTGGGCACAGATACGCAGTATTTT,CATRTGVGTDTQYF,TRBD1,TRBV12-3/TRBV12-4,.,TRBJ2-3,14
TGCGCCAGCAGCATCCAGGGGGGGCCCTACAATGAGCAGTTCTTC,CASSIQGGPYNEQFF,.,TRBV5-1,.,TRBJ2-1,15
TGTGCCAGCAGTTCTCCCGGACAGACTGGAAACACCATATATTTT,CASSSPGQTGNTIYF,.,TRBV7-2,.,TRBJ1-3,15
TGTGCCACCAGCAGACAGGGGTCTGGGACAGATACGCAGTATTTT,CATSRQGSGTDTQYF,.,TRBV15,.,TRBJ2-3,15
TGCGCCAGCTCAAGCATGGACCTTAAGGCGGGAGAATACACCGGGGAGCTGTTTTTT,CASSSMDLKAGEYTGELFF,TRBD2,TRBV5-1,.,TRBJ2-2,19
TGTGCCAGCGGAACTGGACTAGCGGGGTCCACAGATACGCAGTATTTT,CASGTGLAGSTDTQYF,TRBD2,TRBV7-3,few,TRBJ2-3,16
TGTGCCAGCAGGTTAGCGTGGGGCTCCTACAATGAGCAGTTCTTC,CASRLAWGSYNEQFF,.,TRBV7-3,few,TRBJ2-1,15
TGTGCCAGCAGTCCGGGACTAGCGGGAGGTCGGGAGCAGTTCTTC,CASSPGLAGGREQFF,TRBD2,TRBV28,many,TRBJ2-1,15
TGTGCCAGCCACTTTTCGGCGGTAGCACGTACCGGGGAGCTGTTTTTT,CASHFSAVARTGELFF,.,TRBV14,.,TRBJ2-2,16
TGTGCCAGCAGTTGGACAGATGGCTACACCTTC,CASSWTDGYTF,.,TRBV6-1,many,TRBJ1-2,11
TGTGCCAGCAGACCCCGGGGTGGGGTTAGCACCGGGGAGCTGTTTTTT,CASRPRGGVSTGELFF,.,TRBV6-2/TRBV6-3,.,TRBJ2-2,16
TGTGCCAGCAGGGGTCAGAGACCCAATCAGCCCCAGCATTTT,CASRGQRPNQPQHF,.,TRBV2,many,TRBJ1-5,14
TGTGCCAGCAGTCCGGGGGGTGCGGAGACCCAGTACTTC,CASSPGGAETQYF,TRBD2,TRBV28,many,TRBJ2-5,13
TGTGCCAGCTCACCCGGTAGCGGGAGTATCAATGAGCAGTTCTTC,CASSPGSGSINEQFF,TRBD2,TRBV18,.,TRBJ2-1,15
TGTGCCAGCAGCTCCTACAGGGGGGCAACTAATGAAAAACTGTTTTTT,CASSSYRGATNEKLFF,TRBD1,TRBV7-2,many,TRBJ1-4,16
TGTGCCAGCAGACTAGCGGATAACACCGGGGAGCTGTTTTTT,CASRLADNTGELFF,TRBD2,TRBV2,many,TRBJ2-2,14
TGTGCCAGCAACTTGGGGGGGGGCACTGAAGCTTTCTTT,CASNLGGGTEAFF,.,TRBV7-2,many,TRBJ1-1,13
TGTGCCACCAGTGAAGGTCCCGGGACAGGTTCTTCTTACAATGAGCAGTTCTTC,CATSEGPGTGSSYNEQFF,TRBD1,TRBV24-1,.,TRBJ2-1,18
TGTGCCAGCGCGCCGGAGCGGGGGAAGGATACGCAGTATTTT,CASAPERGKDTQYF,TRBD2,TRBV2,many,TRBJ2-3,14
TGTGCCAGCAGCCGGGGGGCAGCCAATGAGCAGTTCTTC,CASSRGAANEQFF,.,TRBV5-5,few,TRBJ2-1,13
TGCAGTGCTAGTACGGACGCAGATACGCAGTATTTT,CSASTDADTQYF,.,TRBV20-1,.,TRBJ2-3,12
TGTGCCAGCAGCTTAGCCACCCTACCCTACAATGAGCAGTTCTTC,CASSLATLPYNEQFF,.,TRBV11-2,.,TRBJ2-1,15
TGTGCCAGCAGCTTAGAGACGGGGCAGGCGGTGAACACTGAAGCTTTCTTT,CASSLETGQAVNTEAFF,.,TRBV9,few,TRBJ1-1,17
TGCGCCAGCAGCTTGGGAGACTACAATGAGCAGTTCTTC,CASSLGDYNEQFF,.,TRBV5-1,many,TRBJ2-1,13
TGTGCCAGTAGTATTAAGGGGACCATTACTAATGAGCAGTTCTTC,CASSIKGTITNEQFF,.,TRBV19,.,TRBJ2-1,15
TGTGCCAGCAGCCCAAGGGCCAACGTCCTGACTTTC,CASSPRANVLTF,.,TRBV7-2,many,TRBJ2-6,12
TGCGCCAGCAGCTTGGAGGGGACAGGCCATTCACCCCCCCACTTT,CASSLEGTGHSPPHF,TRBD1,TRBV5-1,.,TRBJ1-6,15
TGTGCCAGCGAGAGACCGGGCAGTTTCTACGAGCAGTACTTC,CASERPGSFYEQYF,.,TRBV28,many,TRBJ2-7,14
TGTGCCAGTAGAAACCTACTAGCGGGAGTTATCCATGAGCAGTTCTTC,CASRNLLAGVIHEQFF,TRBD2,TRBV19,.,TRBJ2-1,16
TGTGCCAGCATCATCCCCCCGACAGGGAATAATTCACCCCTCCACTTT,CASIIPPTGNNSPLHF,TRBD1,TRBV2,few,TRBJ1-6,16
TGCAGTGCTCCGAAGGCGGGCCGGACGGGGGAGCAGTACTTC,CSAPKAGRTGEQYF,.,TRBV20-1,.,TRBJ2-7,14